This is a list of T cell receptor beta chains from one sample in a study of shared clonotypes between healthy human individuals. Only in-frame clones appear in the TCRdb table, and some are missing; sequencing was by immunoSEQ multiplex PCR. The table includes roughly 500,000 clones, around 80% detected once. Sequencing was done on a sample of PBMCs. The receptors derive from a woman aged 40 to 49 in good health. Some clones in this sample may be carry-over from other donors' samples. Both conserved end residues are part of each CDR3. A D gene is named only where the DNA matches it firmly. The size entry is marked missing in some rows and otherwise reads once, few, many or a size class.

clone_size	v_call	d_call	j_call	cdr3_aa	cdr3_nt
.	TRBV27	.	TRBJ1-5	CASSLFWAGDQPQHF	TGTGCCAGCAGTTTATTCTGGGCAGGGGATCAGCCCCAGCATTTT
once	TRBV7-9	TRBD1	TRBJ2-6	CASSRTGGSGANVLTF	TGTGCCAGCAGCCGGACAGGGGGCTCTGGGGCCAACGTCCTGACTTTC
once	TRBV5-1	.	TRBJ2-4	CASSLLGSLDSDIQYF	TGCGCCAGCAGCTTGTTGGGCTCATTGGATTCTGACATTCAGTACTTC
.	TRBV5-1	.	TRBJ1-1	CASSLGPLGGEDTEAFF	TGCGCCAGCAGCTTGGGCCCGTTGGGAGGGGAAGACACTGAAGCTTTCTTT
.	TRBV7-9	.	TRBJ2-7	CASSLALTADEQYF	TGTGCCAGCAGCTTAGCCCTGACAGCCGACGAGCAGTACTTC
.	TRBV27	.	TRBJ2-1	CASRGRGRGNEQFF	TGTGCCAGCAGGGGTCGGGGGAGAGGTAATGAGCAGTTCTTC
.	TRBV18	TRBD1	TRBJ2-3	CASSPLGTGGFDTQYF	TGTGCCAGCTCACCACTTGGGACAGGGGGTTTCGATACGCAGTATTTT
.	TRBV27	TRBD1	TRBJ2-6	CASSPDRGRSGANVLTF	TGTGCCAGCAGCCCGGACAGGGGGCGATCTGGGGCCAACGTCCTGACTTTC
.	TRBV10-3	TRBD1	TRBJ2-7	CAISRDRLNEQYF	TGTGCCATCAGTCGGGACAGGTTGAACGAGCAGTACTTC
.	TRBV29-1	TRBD1	TRBJ1-2	CSVDGGGTATNYGYTF	TGCAGCGTTGATGGGGGCGGGACAGCTACCAACTATGGCTACACCTTC
.	TRBV28	TRBD1	TRBJ1-5	CASTGQNNQPQHF	TGTGCCAGTACGGGACAGAACAATCAGCCCCAGCATTTT
.	TRBV18	TRBD2	TRBJ2-1	CASSPTSGSYYNEQFF	TGTGCCAGCTCACCAACTAGCGGGTCATATTACAATGAGCAGTTCTTC
.	TRBV11-2	.	TRBJ2-5	CASSARGVTQETQYF	TGTGCCAGCAGCGCTCGCGGGGTGACACAAGAGACCCAGTACTTC
.	TRBV29-1	.	TRBJ2-3	CSARGRVTDTQCF	TGCAGCGCCCGGGGTCGGGTCACAGATACGCAGTGTTTT
once	TRBV2	.	TRBJ2-2	CASSEDRPGELFF	TGTGCCAGCAGTGAAGACAGGCCCGGGGAGCTGTTTTTT
.	TRBV7-8	.	TRBJ2-3	CASSLALVVSGDTQYF	TGTGCCAGCAGCTTAGCGCTAGTAGTGAGCGGCGATACGCAGTATTTT
.	TRBV19	TRBD2	TRBJ2-1	CAASAGGPGEQFF	TGTGCCGCCTCTGCGGGAGGGCCGGGTGAGCAGTTCTTC
.	TRBV29-1	TRBD2	TRBJ2-5	CSVGGGRGNQETQYF	TGCAGCGTTGGGGGGGGAAGAGGGAACCAAGAGACCCAGTACTTC
.	TRBV6-1	TRBD1	TRBJ1-2	CASSATGTYGYTF	TGTGCCAGCAGTGCGACAGGGACCTATGGCTACACCTTC
.	TRBV11-2	.	TRBJ2-7	CASSFDNPLYEQYF	TGTGCCAGCAGCTTCGACAATCCCCTCTACGAGCAGTACTTC
once	TRBV27	TRBD1	TRBJ2-2	CASSSGTVATGELFF	TGTGCCAGCAGTTCCGGGACAGTGGCCACCGGGGAGCTGTTTTTT
.	TRBV6-5	.	TRBJ1-1	CASSYSPGTVAAFF	TGTGCCAGCAGTTACTCGCCCGGTACAGTCGCCGCTTTCTTT